This T cell receptor beta chain appears in the sequencing data of a study of T cell responses to AZD1222 COVID-19 vaccine. Findings and caveats of the study: After two AZD1222 doses, spike-specific TCR breadth and depth rose versus day 0.

Notes on this clone: Antigen: not known.

Clones were sequenced by immunoSEQ multiplex PCR, and TCRdb holds only the in-frame ones, with some missing. Of about 120,000 clones in the sample, approximately 86% are singletons; the top ten hold over 2.5%. The CDR3 covers 14 residues. The V gene lost 5 bases and the J gene lost 8 bases, with 19 bases spanning the gap. Germline V gene sequence: CDR1 SEHNR, CDR2 FQNEAQ (reference sequence). The source material was peripheral blood, sampled 28 days after the second AZD1222 dose. The gene calls are TRBV7-9 and TRBJ2-7; D unclear. The sequence was obtained from an adult who received the AZD1222 COVID-19 vaccine. This CDR3 is CASSNLSLVTKQYF. CDR3 nucleotides: TGTGCCAGCAGCAACCTGAGTCTTGTAACGAAGCAGTACTTC.